This T cell receptor (beta chain) was recovered during a study of T cells in Graves' hyperthyroidism and ophthalmopathy. There are many counts of this clonotype. The CDR3 regions of TCR beta were amplified from RNA transcripts. First-round RT-PCR of the TCR CDR3 relied on the HTBI primer set. Each CDR3 protein gets one entry after TCRdb re-called the multiplex PCR reads with MiXCR. The sample lists over 500,000 distinct CDR3 sequences; 14% were seen once. The CDR3 covers 16 residues. V shed 7 bases, J shed 1 base, and the junction held 9 bases outside the gene matches. The V gene's germline CDR1 is LGHDT and CDR2 YNNKEL (reference sequence).

The sequence derives from a woman between 40 and 55 years old with Graves' hyperthyroidism. Sequenced input: blood. The chain links TRBV3-1 to TRBJ2-2, with TRBD2 matching 7 bases. This CDR3 is CASTQGGSLNTGELFF. The CDR3, as DNA: TGTGCCAGCACCCAGGGCGGGAGTTTGAACACCGGGGAGCTGTTTTTT.